This entry lists 5 T cell receptor beta chains sequenced from one sample in a study of T cell clonality in common variable immunodeficiency. Produced via immunoSEQ multiplex PCR; TCRdb's table is partial and in-frame only. The sample presents roughly 34,000 clones, none singletons. Overall study findings and caveats: Fewer deletions and N-nucleotide insertions were reportedly seen in common variable immunodeficiency TCR beta sequences.

These receptors have no identified antigens. Sequencing used peripheral blood mononuclear cells. The receptors come from a human donor with common variable immunodeficiency.

This clone came up a few times. Read data end 3 residues before the CDR3 end; the end is taken from the germline J gene. The chain couples TRBV7-9 to TRBJ1-4; D uncertain. Germline CDR1 reads SEHNR; CDR2 reads FQNEAQ (reference sequence). The CDR3 extends over 14 amino acids. The DNA read from the CDR3 is TGTGCCAGCAGCCCCCGTGACCCGCGGGAGGAA. Translated: CASSPRDPREE. The full CDR3 reads CASSPRDPREELFF.

This clone occurred many times. The read comes to an end 3 residues before the CDR3 does, leaving the germline J gene to fill in the end. J is TRBJ2-3 and V is TRBV19; D is uncertain. This CDR3 is built from 14 residues. V lost 7 bases and J lost 4, with 15 bases in between. Germline V gives CDR1 LNHDA, CDR2 SQIVND (reference sequence). Incomplete CDR3 DNA: TGTGCCAGTACCCCTGCAGGTACCGCAGATACG. This sequence encodes CASTPAGTADT. The complete CDR3 reads CASTPAGTADTQYF.

This clone was observed at least ten times. The read ends 3 residues early relative to the CDR3; the germline J gene fills the gap. The chain carries TRBV6-1 and TRBJ1-1; TRBD1 aligns across 9 bases. This CDR3 is 14 amino acids long. CDR1 and CDR2 from the germline V gene are MNHNS and SASEGT. With 6 bases clipped from V and 4 bases from J, the junction kept 6 bases outside the gene matches. CDR3 residues: CASREQGARTEAFF. Incomplete CDR3 DNA: TGTGCCAGCAGGGAACAGGGGGCGCGCACTGAA.

Worth noting for this clone: The CDR3 end lies 3 residues beyond the end of the read and is filled in from the germline J gene. This chain links TRBV6-1 with TRBJ1-2; TRBD1 aligns across 8 bases. CDR1 MNHNS and CDR2 SASEGT come from the germline V gene. The CDR3 length is 15 residues. The DNA read from the CDR3 is TGTGCCAGCAGTGGCGCACTGGACAGGGCAACCGGC. Translated, it gives CASSGALDRATG. Given in full, the CDR3 is CASSGALDRATGYTF.

This clone showed up many times. The CDR3 extends 3 residues past the end of the read, so its final part is completed from the germline J gene. V gene TRBV18 combines with J gene TRBJ2-6; 14 bases fit TRBD2. V trimming: 3 bases; J trimming: 1 base; junction bases outside the gene matches: 5. The CDR3 sequence is 19 residues long. From germline, CDR1 is KGHSH and CDR2 LQKENI. The DNA read from the CDR3 is TGTGCCAGCTCACCGGGACTAGCGGGAGCCTCTTCTGGGGCCAACGTC. This codes for CASSPGLAGASSGANV. The full CDR3 reads CASSPGLAGASSGANVLTF.